Each of the 13 T cell receptor beta chains below was sequenced from the same sample in a study of monozygotic twins with inflammatory bowel disease. One entry per CDR3 protein, without DNA, is what TCRdb gives after re-calling the 5' RACE reads. In all, the sample yields nearly 450,000 distinct CDR3 sequences. Sequenced input: blood. These receptors all stem from a human donor with ulcerative colitis or Crohn's disease, or a healthy co-twin of an affected twin (not recorded which).

The J gene is TRBJ2-3, the V gene TRBV14; TCRdb selects TRBD2, and the lack of DNA leaves this call unchecked. CDR3 length: 15 amino acids. Germline loops: CDR1 SGHDN, CDR2 FVKESK. CDR3: CASSQGRPVLWTQYF.

The rearrangement links TRBV7-2 to TRBJ2-7; absent DNA, TCRdb's TRBD1 call cannot be checked. Germline V lookup: CDR1 SGHTA, CDR2 FQGNSA. The CDR3 runs 14 residues. The CDR3 here is CASSVDRGAYEQYF.

The chain has TRBV7-2 and TRBJ1-5. The CDR3 consists of 15 residues. Germline assignment: CDR1 SGHTA and CDR2 FQGNSA. CDR3 residues: CASSFSGLENQPQHF. The full variable domain, completed using reference TRBV7-2 and TRBJ1-5, is GAGVSQSPSNKVTEKGKDVELRCDPISGHTALYWYRQSLGQGLEFLIYFQGNSAPDKSGLPSDRFSAERTGGSVSTLTIQRTQQEDSAVYLCASSFSGLENQPQHFGDGTRLSIL.

The chain is built from TRBV29-1 and TRBJ1-3. Germline V gives CDR1 SQVTM, CDR2 ANQGSEA. The CDR3 runs 14 residues. The CDR3 sequence is CSLNPRLSGNTIYF.

This sequence joins TRBV18 and TRBJ2-2. This CDR3 spans 15 amino acids. Looked up from germline, CDR1 is KGHSH and CDR2 is LQKENI. The CDR3 loop reads CASSPAGTNTGELFF.

The rearrangement uses TRBV20-1 and TRBJ1-3. The germline CDR1 and CDR2 sequences are DFQATT and SNEGSKA (reference sequence). The CDR3 length is 13 residues. This CDR3 is CSARAGSGNTIYF.

The V gene is TRBV20-1, the J gene TRBJ2-7; TCRdb's assignment of TRBD1 cannot be checked, as there is no DNA. The germline gives CDR1 DFQATT, CDR2 SNEGSKA (reference sequence). This CDR3 has 13 amino acids. CDR3: CSAIPDRHYEQYF.

V usage is TRBV25-1 and J usage is TRBJ2-2; TCRdb's D call, TRBD2, is unchecked because there is no DNA. CDR3 size: 16 residues. Germline loops: CDR1 MGHDK, CDR2 SYGVNS. This CDR3 is CASSPLRPMGPGELFF.

The chain uses TRBV4-2 and TRBJ2-3; TCRdb picks TRBD2, but there is no DNA to check that call. Germline lookup yields CDR1 LGHNA and CDR2 YNFKEQ. The CDR3 totals 16 residues. The chain's CDR3 is CASSQGLAGVTDTQYF.

The chain has TRBV20-1 and TRBJ2-2; TCRdb gives TRBD2 as the D gene, but with no DNA this cannot be confirmed. Germline CDR1 and CDR2: DFQATT and SNEGSKA (reference sequence). The CDR3 sequence is 15 residues long. The CDR3 sequence is CSARRGGTNTGELFF.

The V call is TRBV5-4, the J call TRBJ2-7; there is no DNA to check the TCRdb D call of TRBD1. This CDR3 is built from 13 residues. Germline V gene sequence: CDR1 SGHNT, CDR2 YYREEE (reference sequence). The chain's CDR3 is CASSLGTEGEQYF.

The rearrangement joins TRBV3-1 to TRBJ1-4. Per germline, CDR1 LGHDT and CDR2 YNNKEL (reference sequence). The length of the CDR3 is 13 residues. This chain's CDR3 is CASEGQANEKLFF.

The rearrangement links TRBV29-1 to TRBJ1-3; the D call from TCRdb, TRBD1, cannot be confirmed without DNA. The CDR3 is made up of 13 amino acids. The germline V gene has CDR1 SQVTM and CDR2 ANQGSEA. The chain's CDR3 is CSVGAGAGNTIYF. The variable domain in full, with the rest retrieved from reference TRBV29-1 and TRBJ1-3, is SAVISQKPSRDICQRGTSLTIQCQVDSQVTMMFWYRQQPGQSLTLIATANQGSEATYESGFVIDKFPISRPNLTFSTLTVSNMSPEDSSIYLCSVGAGAGNTIYFGEGSWLTVV.